The 28 T cell receptor beta chains below were found in one sample sequenced in a study of T cell repertoires in cytomegalovirus infection. MiXCR, applied by TCRdb to the reads, yields one record per CDR3 protein. The repertoire includes approximately 500,000 distinct CDR3 sequences, more than 15% of them detected once, and under 30% sits in the top ten. Sequencing was done on a sample of CD8+ T cells from PBMCs. Receptors originate from a human donor in good health (CMV status not recorded). Some clones in this sample may be carry-over from other donors' samples.

This clonotype was seen more than once but under ten times. The chain recombines TRBV6-4 with TRBJ2-2; D gene uncertain. This CDR3 comprises 13 residues. CDR1 and CDR2 (germline): MRHNA, SNTAGT. V lost 1 base to trimming and J lost 3 bases, with 3 bases between them. As DNA, the CDR3 is TGTGCCAGCAGTGACTTAGACACCGGGGAGCTGTTTTTT. It codes for CASSDLDTGELFF.

The chain is built from TRBV14 and TRBJ2-1; tentative D call: TRBD1 (6 bases). This CDR3 is built from 17 residues. Trimming stripped 0 bases from V and 3 bases from J, with 15 bases between. CDR1 and CDR2 (germline): SGHDN, FVKESK. The chain's CDR3 is CASSQDRGMGIYNEQFF. The CDR3 DNA reads TGTGCCAGCAGCCAAGATAGGGGGATGGGGATCTACAATGAGCAGTTCTTC.

The chain has TRBV9 and TRBJ2-3; 7 bases align to TRBD1. Trimming took 3 bases from V and 4 from J; bases not matched to a gene: 14. This CDR3 region has 17 residues. CDR1 is SGDLS and CDR2 is YYNGEE in the germline V gene. CDR3 DNA: TGTGCCAGCAGCGCCTCATACTCAGGGGGAAGCGCAGATACGCAGTATTTT. Translated: CASSASYSGGSADTQYF.

This clonotype was seen a few times. The V gene is TRBV12-3 or TRBV12-4, the J gene TRBJ1-4, with D perhaps TRBD1 (5 bases). Trimming took 1 base from V and 4 from J, leaving 22 bases between them. CDR3 length equals 19 residues. The CDR3 nucleotides are TGTGCCAGCAGTTTAGATTGGCGTAAGGTTGGGGCCATTAATGAAAAACTGTTTTTT. This gives the protein CASSLDWRKVGAINEKLFF.

A few counts support this clonotype. The chain recombines TRBV2 with TRBJ2-1; 8 bases map to TRBD2. Germline CDR1 and CDR2: SNHLY and FYNNEI. The length of the CDR3 is 16 residues. The V gene end was trimmed by 7 bases and the J gene end by 7 bases; junction bases not matched to a gene: 15. CDR3: CASTESGGSGVNEQFF. The CDR3 DNA reads as TGTGCCAGCACAGAATCGGGCGGTAGCGGGGTTAATGAGCAGTTCTTC.

This chain joins TRBV3-1 and TRBJ2-1, with D possibly TRBD2 on 5 matching bases. Trimming took 3 bases from V and 0 from J, leaving 12 bases between them. The CDR3 is 16 residues long. Germline V gene lookup returns CDR1 LGHDT and CDR2 YNNKEL (reference sequence). In DNA form, the CDR3 reads TGTGCCAGCAGCCACTTACGGGGTAGCTCCTACAATGAGCAGTTCTTC. Amino acid sequence: CASSHLRGSSYNEQFF.

As regards this clonotype: A read error may be the cause here, since a much bigger clone is one base away. The V call is TRBV6-1, the J call TRBJ1-2; D ambiguous. V was trimmed by 6 bases and J by 8 bases, leaving 22 bases between them. Germline lookup yields CDR1 MNHNS and CDR2 SASEGT. The length of the CDR3 is 15 residues. CDR3 in DNA: TGTGCCAGCAGCTTGACCATGGCGGAGAGGGAGGGCTACACCTTC. Protein product: CASSLTMAEREGYTF.

This clonotype came up a few times. V is TRBV30 and J is TRBJ1-1; D is ambiguous. The V end was cut by 2 bases, the J end by 0 bases, with 10 bases between. The CDR3 totals 14 residues. Per the germline V gene, CDR1 is GTSNPN and CDR2 is SVGIG (reference sequence). CDR3 sequence (DNA): TGTGCCTGGAGTAAACCCAGGATGAACACTGAAGCTTTCTTT. This codes for CAWSKPRMNTEAFF. Drawing the rest from reference TRBV30 and TRBJ1-1, the complete variable domain is SQTIHQWPATLVQPVGSPLSLECTVEGTSNPNLYWYRQAAGRGLQLLFYSVGIGQISSEVPQNLSASRPQDRQFILSSKKLLLSDSGFYLCAWSKPRMNTEAFFGQGTRLTVV.

The rearrangement links TRBV9 to TRBJ1-2, with a tentative D call TRBD1 (5 bases). Trimming pared 0 bases from V and 7 bases from J, leaving 13 bases between. The CDR3 is 14 residues long. Germline V CDR1 and CDR2: SGDLS, YYNGEE. This chain's CDR3 is CASSVGGTHSGYTF. DNA of the CDR3: TGTGCCAGCAGCGTAGGGGGGACCCACAGTGGCTACACCTTC.

This clonotype was counted at least ten times. This sequence joins TRBV28 and TRBJ2-5, with a weak D call TRBD1 (6 bases). The germline V gene has CDR1 MDHEN and CDR2 SYDVKM. CDR3 length: 15 amino acids. Trimming removed 6 bases at V and 2 bases at J, with 16 bases between. CDR3 DNA sequence: TGTGCCAGCAGAAGGGGGTTTGAACAACAAGAGACCCAGTACTTC. It translates to CASRRGFEQQETQYF.

The chain couples TRBV20-1 to TRBJ2-3; maybe TRBD1 (6 bases). Trimming pared 8 bases from V and 4 bases from J, leaving 22 bases between. The CDR3 contains 15 residues. Germline-derived CDR1 and CDR2 are DFQATT and SNEGSKA (reference sequence). CDR3 residues: CSSTQDRSVPDTQYF. For the CDR3, the DNA is TGCAGTTCAACCCAGGACAGAAGCGTCCCAGATACGCAGTATTTT.

The table lists this clonotype with many counts. This chain connects TRBV7-9 to TRBJ2-1; either TRBD1 or TRBD2 may supply D (6 bases each). V gave up 5 bases and J gave up 8 bases, with 25 bases separating them. Germline CDR1 is SEHNR and CDR2 is FQNEAQ (reference sequence). The CDR3 consists of 17 residues. CDR3 residues: CASSAPTGPGDWDEQFF. The CDR3 DNA follows: TGTGCCAGCAGCGCTCCCACAGGGCCTGGGGACTGGGATGAGCAGTTCTTC.

As for this clonotype: At one end, the junction sequence differs from germline, possibly due to a read error. This rearrangement joins TRBV6-4 to TRBJ2-3; TRBD2 matches 10 bases. From germline, CDR1 is MRHNA and CDR2 SNTAGT. The CDR3 runs to 15 residues. CDR3 loop: CARSDSSGGTDTQYF. The DNA for the CDR3 is TGTGCCAGAAGTGACTCTAGCGGGGGAACAGATACGCAGTATTTT.

This clonotype was detected only a few times. This chain uses TRBV20-1 with TRBJ2-7, with 7 bases aligning to TRBD2. Trimming at V came to 0 bases and at J to 4 bases, leaving 12 bases not matched to a gene. Germline V gene lookup returns CDR1 DFQATT and CDR2 SNEGSKA (reference sequence). The CDR3 extends over 16 amino acids. CDR3 sequence (DNA): TGCAGTGCTAGAGATAAGGGGCGGGAGATCGGGTACGAGCAGTACTTC. Encoded protein: CSARDKGREIGYEQYF.

This clonotype was counted only a few times. The chain links TRBV29-1 to TRBJ2-7; 7 bases map to TRBD1. The germline gives CDR1 SQVTM, CDR2 ANQGSEA. J gave up 0 bases and V 6 bases, and 14 bases lay outside the gene matches. CDR3 length: 16 residues. The CDR3 region is CSVENRDSGISYEQYF. The CDR3 nucleotides are TGCAGCGTCGAGAACCGGGACAGTGGTATCTCCTACGAGCAGTACTTC.

The rearrangement links TRBV5-1 to TRBJ1-2; D unclear. Germline V gene lookup returns CDR1 SGHRS and CDR2 YFSETQ. Between the trimmed V and J ends, which lost 0 bases and 2 bases, there was a span of 11 bases. The CDR3 consists of 15 residues. This CDR3 reads CASSLDGSTNYGYTF. DNA for the CDR3: TGCGCCAGCAGCTTGGATGGCTCAACCAACTATGGCTACACCTTC.

This clonotype was seen a handful of times. The chain couples TRBV27 to TRBJ1-2; no definite D call. In germline, CDR1 is MNHEY, CDR2 SMNVEV (reference sequence). Trimming removed 0 bases from V and 8 bases from J, with 10 bases in between. This CDR3 is built from 13 residues. CDR3 sequence: CASSLSTGWGYTF. CDR3 DNA sequence: TGTGCCAGCAGTTTATCTACGGGGTGGGGCTACACCTTC.

The V and J genes are TRBV3-1 and TRBJ1-2; no reliable D call. With 0 bases removed from V and 2 bases from J, the gap between germline ends came to 10 bases. There are 15 residues in the CDR3. The germline V gene has CDR1 LGHDT and CDR2 YNNKEL (reference sequence). DNA of the CDR3: TGTGCCAGCAGCCAAGAAAAGGGCTCAAACTATGGCTACACCTTC. This gives the protein CASSQEKGSNYGYTF.

This clonotype occurred a few times. The gene calls are TRBV7-4 and TRBJ1-2, with D possibly being TRBD1 (5 bases). The V and J ends lost 4 bases and 6 bases respectively, with 15 bases between them. CDR1 and CDR2 (germline): SGHVT, SQSDAQ. The CDR3 runs to 14 residues. The CDR3 loop is CASSSLAVRDGYTF. The CDR3 nucleotides read TGTGCCAGCAGCTCCCTGGCCGTCAGGGATGGCTACACCTTC.

The V call is TRBV19, the J call TRBJ2-4; TRBD1 matches 9 bases. V shed 6 bases and J 7 bases; nucleotides not matched to a gene: 13. Germline lookup yields CDR1 LNHDA and CDR2 SQIVND (reference sequence). The CDR3 is 16 residues long. In DNA, the CDR3 is TGTGCCAGTAGGCCTGATAGGGAAGGACAGGGGAACATTCAGTACTTC. It yields the protein CASRPDREGQGNIQYF.

This clonotype showed up just a few times. The V call is TRBV9, the J call TRBJ2-7; D is uncertain. The CDR3 length is 13 residues. Between the trimmed V and J ends, which lost 0 bases and 7 bases, there was a span of 11 bases. Germline loops: CDR1 SGDLS, CDR2 YYNGEE. The CDR3 loop reads CASSVALGREQYF. CDR3 coding DNA: TGTGCCAGCAGCGTAGCTCTGGGTAGAGAGCAGTACTTC.

Comments on this clonotype: Germline is not matched at one junction end, which may reflect a read error. The chain joins TRBV7-9 to TRBJ1-2; D not certain. The length of the CDR3 is 15 residues. Germline lookup yields CDR1 SEHNR and CDR2 FQNEAQ (reference sequence). This CDR3 reads CVSSLVSRPNYGYTF. The CDR3, as DNA: TGTGTCAGCAGCTTAGTTTCGCGCCCAAACTATGGCTACACCTTC.

The sample holds a few counts of this clonotype. The chain couples TRBV27 to TRBJ2-3; 10 nucleotides agree with TRBD1. With V trimmed by 6 bases and J by 4 bases, 7 bases remained unmatched. This CDR3 has 15 residues. Germline assignment: CDR1 MNHEY and CDR2 SMNVEV (reference sequence). CDR3 sequence (DNA): TGTGCCAGCAGCGACAGGGGGCGTGGAGCAGATACGCAGTATTTT. Amino acids: CASSDRGRGADTQYF.

V is TRBV24-1 and J is TRBJ2-1; D is unclear. Trimming stripped 0 bases from V and 5 bases from J, with 10 bases between. Germline V lookup: CDR1 KGHDR, CDR2 SFDVKD. The CDR3 has 15 residues. This CDR3 is CATSDLGVGDNEQFF. In DNA form, the CDR3 reads TGTGCCACCAGTGATTTGGGGGTCGGCGACAATGAGCAGTTCTTC.

In this sample, this clonotype turned up a few times. The chain combines TRBV7-3 with TRBJ2-1; TRBD1 might be the D (6 bases). CDR1 and CDR2 (germline): SGHTA, FQGTGA. The CDR3 has 15 residues. The germline V and J ends were trimmed by 2 bases and 10 bases, with 18 bases remaining between them. The CDR3, as DNA: TGTGCCAGCAGCTTATGGGACAATCCCTTGAACGAGCAGTTCTTC. It yields the protein CASSLWDNPLNEQFF.

This clonotype appeared many times. This chain connects TRBV12-3 or TRBV12-4 to TRBJ2-7; 8 nucleotides agree with TRBD2. The V segment lost 5 bases and the J segment 3 bases; nucleotides outside the gene matches: 12. This CDR3 has 16 amino acids. The CDR3 region is CASSPPAAGGLYEQYF. The CDR3 DNA reads TGTGCCAGCAGTCCCCCAGCGGCGGGAGGACTCTACGAGCAGTACTTC.

This clonotype was found many times. V usage is TRBV11-3 and J usage is TRBJ2-1, with 7 bases identical to TRBD2. CDR1 SGHNT and CDR2 YENEEA come from the germline V gene. There are 16 residues in the CDR3. J gave up 5 bases and V 2 bases, and 9 bases lay outside the gene matches. CDR3 bases: TGTGCCAGCAGCTTAAGACCTGGCGGGACTAACAATGAGCAGTTCTTC. As protein: CASSLRPGGTNNEQFF. Variable domain in full (rest from reference TRBV11-3 and TRBJ2-1): EAGVVQSPRYKIIEKKQPVAFWCNPISGHNTLYWYLQNLGQGPELLIRYENEEAVDDSQLPKDRFSAERLKGVDSTLKIQPAELGDSAVYLCASSLRPGGTNNEQFFGPGTRLTVL.

This chain links TRBV7-2 with TRBJ2-3; D unclear. The J call is doubtful: the DNA matches TRBJ1-5 better. The CDR3 contains 15 residues. The V gene's germline CDR1 is SGHTA and CDR2 FQGNSA. CDR3 nucleotides: TGTGCCAGCAGCTCTATAGCGGGAGTCACATATACGCAGCATTTT. Its protein product is CASSSIAGVTYTQHF.